These 20 T cell receptor beta chains originate from one sample sequenced in a study of spatial heterogeneity in lung cancer. Points from the study as a whole: Counts that tracked tumor mutation counts were those of expanded intratumoral alpha and beta TCRs.

These TCRs are of unknown antigen specificity. Time point indicated: sample taken at primary tumor resection. TCRdb reprocessed the 5' RACE reads with MiXCR, giving one entry per CDR3 protein. Of thousands of distinct CDR3 sequences detected, around a tenth appear once; the ten largest clones hold roughly a sixth. This specimen was lung tumor tissue, taken at surgery. These TCRs come from a female donor with early-stage non-small cell lung cancer.

By proportion, this clonotype is medium-sized. The chain recombines TRBV27 with TRBJ2-2; D possibly corresponds to TRBD1 (6 bases). CDR1 is MNHEY and CDR2 is SMNVEV in the germline V gene (reference sequence). The CDR3 is 13 amino acids. Trimming took off 5 bases at V and 7 bases at J, with 11 bases between the two ends. CDR3 sequence: CASSPRQVGELFF. As DNA, the CDR3 is TGTGCCAGCAGTCCAAGACAGGTCGGGGAGCTGTTTTTT.

The gene calls are TRBV28 and TRBJ1-2, with 12 bases fitting TRBD1. From germline, CDR1 is MDHEN and CDR2 SYDVKM. The CDR3 is made up of 17 amino acids. V lost 1 base and J lost 4; bases outside the gene matches: 7. The CDR3 DNA reads as TGTGCCAGCAGTTTATCGACCGGGACAGGGGGCGCCTATGGCTACACCTTC. Its protein is CASSLSTGTGGAYGYTF.

The genes are TRBV2 and TRBJ2-4; 9 bases match TRBD1. CDR1 and CDR2 from the germline V gene are SNHLY and FYNNEI. Trimming at V came to 5 bases and at J to 0 bases, leaving 5 bases not matched to a gene. CDR3 length: 16 residues. CDR3 region: CASSRQGEIAKNIQYF. The CDR3 region has the DNA TGTGCCAGCAGTAGACAGGGGGAAATAGCCAAAAACATTCAGTACTTC.

By share of the sample, this clonotype is medium-sized. The gene calls are TRBV6-5 and TRBJ2-5; D is possibly TRBD1 (5 bases). V lost 2 bases and J 4 bases, leaving 14 bases between the germline ends. CDR1 and CDR2 from the germline V gene are MNHEY and SVGAGI. This CDR3 contains 15 residues. CDR3 in DNA: TGTGCCAGCAGTTACACGACAGTCCCCGGAGAGACCCAGTACTTC. Translated, it gives CASSYTTVPGETQYF.

By its share, this clonotype is large. The rearrangement links TRBV9 to TRBJ2-3; the match to TRBD2 covers 7 bases. Per the germline V gene, CDR1 is SGDLS and CDR2 is YYNGEE. Trimming took 2 bases from V and 2 from J; bases not matched to a gene: 5. This CDR3 contains 15 residues. In DNA, the CDR3 is TGTGCCAGCAGCGTCGCCGGGGACTACACAGATACGCAGTATTTT. Protein sequence: CASSVAGDYTDTQYF.

The rearrangement uses TRBV18 and TRBJ2-5; D may match TRBD1 or TRBD2 (5 bases each). Germline V gene data show CDR1 as KGHSH and CDR2 as LQKENI. The V and J ends lost 2 bases and 5 bases respectively, with 9 bases between them. The CDR3 has 13 amino acids. CDR3 coding DNA: TGTGCCAGCTCACCATCAGGGACGGAGACCCAGTACTTC. It codes for CASSPSGTETQYF.

This chain connects TRBV14 to TRBJ1-4; unclear D gene. The germline CDR1 and CDR2 sequences are SGHDN and FVKESK. The CDR3 contains 16 residues. With 2 bases removed from V and 3 bases from J, the gap between germline ends came to 13 bases. CDR3 protein: CASSQRLPWANEKLFF. The CDR3, as DNA: TGTGCCAGCAGCCAACGACTTCCCTGGGCTAATGAAAAACTGTTTTTT. The variable domain in full, completed from reference TRBV14 and TRBJ1-4, reads EAGVTQFPSHSVIEKGQTVTLRCDPISGHDNLYWYRRVMGKEIKFLLHFVKESKQDESGMPNNRFLAERTGGTYSTLKVQPAELEDSGVYFCASSQRLPWANEKLFFGSGTQLSVL.

This clonotype is deemed medium-sized. This chain uses TRBV7-8 with TRBJ1-2; 8 positions match TRBD1. Germline-derived CDR1 and CDR2 are SGHVS and FQNEAQ. CDR3 length equals 14 residues. After removal of 5 bases from V and 3 bases from J, the junction contained 5 bases not matched to a gene. The CDR3 nucleotides read TGTGCCAGCAGCCCACAGACAGGGGACTATGGCTACACCTTC. Translation: CASSPQTGDYGYTF.

Within the sample, this clonotype is medium-sized. V is TRBV19 and J is TRBJ2-2, with 8 bases matching TRBD1. The V and J ends lost 3 bases and 4 bases, in that order; junction bases with no gene match: 4. The CDR3 totals 15 residues. CDR1 LNHDA and CDR2 SQIVND come from the germline V gene (reference sequence). The CDR3 DNA reads TGTGCCAGTAGTATCCCGGACAGGGTCACCGGGGAGCTGTTTTTT. Protein product: CASSIPDRVTGELFF. Combining the CDR3 with reference TRBV19 and TRBJ2-2 gives the whole variable domain DGGITQSPKYLFRKEGQNVTLSCEQNLNHDAMYWYRQDPGQGLRLIYYSQIVNDFQKGDIAEGYSVSREKKESFPLTVTSAQKNPTAFYLCASSIPDRVTGELFFGEGSRLTVL.

This sequence joins TRBV5-4 and TRBJ2-5, with TRBD1 identical over 8 bases. The ends lost 4 bases at V and 4 bases at J; junction bases unmatched: 12. The germline V gene encodes CDR1 SGHNT and CDR2 YYREEE (reference sequence). The CDR3 covers 16 residues. The CDR3, as DNA: TGTGCCAGCAGCAACGGGACAGGTGGGGTCCGAGAGACCCAGTACTTC. Amino acid sequence: CASSNGTGGVRETQYF.

This clonotype is labeled as medium-sized (0.01 to 0.1%). The chain links TRBV7-9 to TRBJ2-7; 10 bases are shared with TRBD2. Germline lookup yields CDR1 SEHNR and CDR2 FQNEAQ (reference sequence). J lost 4 bases, V lost 5 bases, and 23 bases had no gene match. CDR3 size: 20 residues. CDR3 residues: CASSPRRSSSGGGREYEQYF. CDR3 DNA sequence: TGTGCCAGCAGCCCCCGCCGCAGTTCTAGCGGGGGTGGACGTGAATACGAGCAGTACTTC. Full variable domain (missing parts from reference TRBV7-9 and TRBJ2-7): DTGVSQNPRHKITKRGQNVTFRCDPISEHNRLYWYRQTLGQGPEFLTYFQNEAQLEKSRLLSDRFSAERPKGSFSTLEIQRTEQGDSAMYLCASSPRRSSSGGGREYEQYFGPGTRLTVT.

By sample fraction, this clonotype is medium-sized. V usage is TRBV3-1 and J usage is TRBJ2-5, with D perhaps TRBD1 or TRBD2 (5 bases each). This CDR3 region has 15 residues. Looked up from germline, CDR1 is LGHDT and CDR2 is YNNKEL (reference sequence). V dropped 1 base and J dropped 4 bases, with 13 bases sitting between them. The CDR3 region is CASSQVPRDGETQYF. CDR3 nucleotide sequence: TGTGCCAGCAGCCAAGTGCCTCGGGACGGAGAGACCCAGTACTTC.

V usage is TRBV18 and J usage is TRBJ2-5, with D perhaps assigned TRBD1 or TRBD2 (5 bases each). The CDR3 covers 15 residues. V was shortened by 1 base and J by 6 bases, with 15 bases between the two germline ends. Germline CDR1 reads KGHSH; CDR2 reads LQKENI. The CDR3 spells CASSPRDGRQKTQYF. CDR3 sequence (DNA): TGTGCCAGCTCACCACGGGACGGACGACAGAAGACCCAGTACTTC.

This clonotype showed up just a few times. The chain links TRBV12-3 or TRBV12-4 to TRBJ2-7, with no clear D. The V end lost 2 bases, the J end lost 4 bases, and 12 bases lay between the germline ends. This CDR3 comprises 14 residues. CDR3 in DNA: TGTGCCAGCAGTTTATATGAACAGATTTACGAGCAGTACTTC. Protein: CASSLYEQIYEQYF.

This clonotype qualifies as large (0.1 to 1%). The chain joins TRBV6-5 to TRBJ2-6; the D is unclear. V was pared by 6 bases and J by 1 base, with 13 bases between. Looked up from germline, CDR1 is MNHEY and CDR2 is SVGAGI. CDR3 length: 16 amino acids. CDR3 sequence (DNA): TGTGCCAGCAGGTCCCGCCCCGCTTCTGGGGCCAACGTCCTGACTTTC. Amino acid sequence: CASRSRPASGANVLTF.

This clonotype has a handful of counts. The genes are TRBV5-1 and TRBJ1-1; D might be TRBD1 (5 bases). Germline CDR1 SGHRS, CDR2 YFSETQ. V was clipped by 4 bases and J by 4 bases, with 17 bases between them. The CDR3 consists of 15 residues. In DNA, the CDR3 is TGCGCCAGCAGCCAGATCGGGGGAAGGGGCACTGAAGCTTTCTTT. Encoded protein: CASSQIGGRGTEAFF.

This clonotype is classed as medium-sized (0.01 to 0.1%). The genes are TRBV10-2 and TRBJ1-1, with unresolved D. The germline V gene has CDR1 WSHSY and CDR2 SAAADI. The length of the CDR3 is 12 residues. V gave up 4 bases and J gave up 10 bases, with 13 bases separating them. CDR3 coding DNA: TGCGCCAGCAGTGCAGCAGGTCCGAGAGCTTTCTTT. Its translation is CASSAAGPRAFF.

This clonotype has just a few counts. The chain links TRBV10-2 to TRBJ2-2, with 10 nucleotides matching TRBD2. The germline gives CDR1 WSHSY, CDR2 SAAADI. The V gene end was trimmed by 7 bases and the J gene end by 2 bases; junction bases not matched to a gene: 16. CDR3 length: 19 amino acids. The CDR3 bases are TGCGCCAGCACTGAATATGGGACTAGCGAGGTCCAAAACACCGGGGAGCTGTTTTTT. Amino acid sequence: CASTEYGTSEVQNTGELFF.

By sample fraction, this clonotype is medium-sized (0.01 to 0.1%). J is TRBJ2-1 and V is TRBV27; a weak D match, TRBD1 (5 bases). Trimming cost V 3 bases and J 5 bases, with 11 bases left between them. CDR1 and CDR2 from the germline V gene are MNHEY and SMNVEV (reference sequence). The CDR3 extends over 14 amino acids. The CDR3 spells CASSLIDSNNEQFF. As DNA, the CDR3 is TGTGCCAGCAGTTTGATTGACAGTAACAATGAGCAGTTCTTC.

V is TRBV7-2 and J is TRBJ2-7; D not certain. V was shortened by 4 bases and J by 0 bases, with 13 bases between the two germline ends. Germline V CDR1 and CDR2: SGHTA, FQGNSA. The CDR3 sequence is 15 residues long. This CDR3 is CASSSVGDSSYEQYF. CDR3 DNA sequence: TGTGCCAGCAGCTCCGTGGGCGATAGCTCCTACGAGCAGTACTTC.